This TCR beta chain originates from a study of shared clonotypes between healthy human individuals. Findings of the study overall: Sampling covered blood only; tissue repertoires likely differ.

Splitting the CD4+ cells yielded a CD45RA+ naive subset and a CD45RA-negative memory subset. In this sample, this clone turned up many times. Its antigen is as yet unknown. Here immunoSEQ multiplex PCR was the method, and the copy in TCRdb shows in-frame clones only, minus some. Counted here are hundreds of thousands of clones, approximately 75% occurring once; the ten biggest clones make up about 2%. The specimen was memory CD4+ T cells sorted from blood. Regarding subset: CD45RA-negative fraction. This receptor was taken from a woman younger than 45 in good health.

The CDR3 loop reads CASSGLGGNQPQHF. The CDR3 DNA is TGTGCCAGCAGTGGGCTAGGGGGGAATCAGCCCCAGCATTTT. The V and J genes are TRBV25-1 and TRBJ1-5, with TRBD1 as a possible D gene (6 bases). Germline values: CDR1 MGHDK, CDR2 SYGVNS. The CDR3 is 14 residues long. V was trimmed by 4 bases and J by 4 bases, leaving 11 bases between them. The full variable domain, in which reference TRBV25-1 and TRBJ1-5 provide the parts outside the CDR3, is EADIYQTPRYLVIGTGKKITLECSQTMGHDKMYWYQQDPGMELHLIHYSYGVNSTEKGDLSSESTVSRIRTEHFPLTLESARPSHTSQYLCASSGLGGNQPQHFGDGTRLSIL.